This is a list of T cell receptor beta chains from one sample in a study of T-cell reconstitution after alpha-beta-depleted transplantation in children. TCRdb re-derived calls from the PCR reads in MiXCR, one entry per CDR3 protein. The table includes about a million distinct CDR3 sequences, about 29% detected once. The starting material was PBMCs, mostly from graft donor cells, obtained 360 days after TCRalphabeta/CD19-depleted stem cell transplant. Receptors were obtained from a boy younger than two who had a stem cell transplant for SCID, so the T cells may come from the graft donor. Each CDR3 is given with its conserved first and last residue. The order of the fields is V gene, J gene, CDR3 length, CDR3 protein.

TRBV15,TRBJ1-2,14,CATSSFGGGYGYTF
TRBV6-5,TRBJ2-7,13,CASSYLQAYEQYF
TRBV6-2/TRBV6-3,TRBJ1-5,13,CASSDRLNQPQHF
TRBV29-1,TRBJ1-4,13,CSVPGTGVEKLFF
TRBV6-1,TRBJ2-7,15,CASSFKEIRVSEQYF
TRBV27,TRBJ2-7,16,CASSLGGGARVYEQYF
TRBV20-1,TRBJ2-7,15,CSASAPGPTVYEQYF
TRBV11-2,TRBJ2-7,13,CASSLDPDYEQYF
TRBV12-3/TRBV12-4,TRBJ1-5,15,CASSPGQGAEQPQHF
TRBV10-3,TRBJ2-1,15,CAIRGTRSSYNEQFF
TRBV29-1,TRBJ1-2,14,CSVHQEGRDYGYTF
TRBV20-1,TRBJ1-6,15,CSARDYGRGNSPLHF
TRBV5-1,TRBJ2-7,15,CASSLDGQGSYEQYF
TRBV5-1,TRBJ2-2,15,CASKSVQTNTGELFF
TRBV10-3,TRBJ1-6,15,CAIRDNRGINSPLHF
TRBV10-3,TRBJ2-1,17,CAISGFPDRGGDNEQFF
TRBV7-9,TRBJ2-4,15,CASSLWGAGKNIQYF
TRBV4-3,TRBJ2-5,14,CASSPQSFGSTQYF
TRBV14,TRBJ2-7,15,CASSQSQGKVYEQYF
TRBV12-3/TRBV12-4,TRBJ2-1,14,CASSLTGGYNEQFF
TRBV6-1,TRBJ2-6,15,CASQTGGAGANVLTF
TRBV20-1,TRBJ2-1,14,CSAHTSGTNNEQFF
TRBV12-3/TRBV12-4,TRBJ2-2,13,CASSFGSPGELFF
TRBV3-1,TRBJ2-7,14,CASSPGGRLSEQYF
TRBV12-3/TRBV12-4,TRBJ2-1,12,CASSLTPMEQFF
TRBV7-3,TRBJ2-5,15,CASSLAGTKQETQYF
TRBV5-1,TRBJ1-3,18,CASSLVLTGGFSGNTIYF
TRBV4-1,TRBJ2-5,15,CASSQEGTGGQTQYF
TRBV27,TRBJ2-3,13,CASSPGAGDTQYF
TRBV4-1,TRBJ1-2,16,CASSQVGAESNYGYTF
TRBV12-3/TRBV12-4,TRBJ2-7,14,CASSSDRVSHEQYF
TRBV7-9,TRBJ2-7,15,CASSTSGTNSYEQYF
TRBV6-5,TRBJ2-1,15,CASSYRDGNYNEQFF
TRBV7-2,TRBJ2-7,13,CASSQRQGYEQYF
TRBV12-3/TRBV12-4,TRBJ2-2,15,CASSLVANFGGELFF
TRBV6-2/TRBV6-3,TRBJ1-6,15,CASSKLGGSASPLHF
TRBV29-1,TRBJ2-7,11,CSVPTGNEQYF
TRBV6-6,TRBJ2-2,15,CASRSSGGATGELFF
TRBV2,TRBJ2-7,15,CASSELGQGIYEQYF
TRBV20-1,TRBJ2-5,13,CSAEGRAQETQYF
TRBV6-2/TRBV6-3,TRBJ2-1,19,CASSYSKPKTSGGGSEQFF
TRBV7-2,TRBJ2-2,16,CASSPLAGRNTGKLFF
TRBV4-2,TRBJ2-7,15,CASSQGPKAGHEQYF
TRBV7-2,TRBJ2-1,15,CASSLESGRGNEQFF
TRBV5-1,TRBJ2-1,18,CASSLGLAGGTFYNEQFF
TRBV20-1,TRBJ2-7,16,CCARDAGGAGAYEQYF
TRBV6-5,TRBJ1-6,13,CASSSLINSPLHF
TRBV4-1,TRBJ2-7,15,CASSQVTSGTYEQYF
TRBV5-8,TRBJ1-6,16,CASSPNPRAGNSPLHF
TRBV6-2/TRBV6-3,TRBJ1-2,13,CASSPTTRGGYTF
TRBV12-3/TRBV12-4,TRBJ2-3,16,CASTTGGGLSTDTQYF
TRBV11-2,TRBJ2-6,17,CASSWGAVGSGANVLTF
TRBV2,TRBJ1-5,12,CASSERGSPQHF
TRBV12-3/TRBV12-4,TRBJ2-3,14,CASSPGRGMDTQYF
TRBV5-1,TRBJ2-7,14,CASSLVDRRYEQYF
TRBV5-1,TRBJ2-7,13,CASNRDRGHEQYF
TRBV4-3,TRBJ2-1,17,CASSQDASRGGYNEQFF
TRBV7-9,TRBJ2-7,11,CASTPLYEQYF
TRBV7-9,TRBJ2-2,12,CASISFGGELFF
TRBV5-1,TRBJ2-3,14,CASSLVGQDDTQYF